The 27 T cell receptor beta chains below all came from one sample that was sequenced in a study of CD8+CD57+ T cells in acquired aplastic anemia. An expansion of CD8+CD57+ cells by flow cytometry had been shown in patients chosen for sequencing. According to the study, genomic DNA was the template for TCR beta VDJ and CDR3 profiling. TCRdb used MiXCR to reprocess the reads, holding one entry per CDR3 protein. The table includes hundreds of thousands of distinct CDR3 sequences, about a third detected once. Sequenced: sorted CD4+, CD8+, or CD8+CD57+ T cells (not recorded which) from PBMCs. These receptors came from a human donor with aplastic anemia.

CDR3 DNA: TGCGCCAGCAGCTTGGGGTGGGCTACTATGAACACTGAAGCTTTCTTT. Translating gives CASSLGWATMNTEAFF. The chain links TRBV5-1 to TRBJ1-1; D remains unclear. Germline V gene sequence: CDR1 SGHRS, CDR2 YFSETQ. This CDR3 has 16 residues. Trimming removed 0 bases at V and 0 bases at J, with 12 bases between.

The chain uses TRBV7-3 and TRBJ1-6; D not resolved. The CDR3 is 18 residues long. Trimming removed 5 bases from V and 6 bases from J, with 23 bases in between. The germline CDR1 and CDR2 sequences are SGHTA and FQGTGA. The CDR3 is CASSPNPGRAAINSPLHF. As DNA, the CDR3 is TGTGCCAGCAGCCCTAACCCCGGGAGAGCTGCTATTAATTCACCCCTCCACTTT.

This clonotype appeared many times. At one end, the junction sequence differs from germline, possibly due to a read error. The V call is TRBV7-9, the J call TRBJ1-6; weak D call: TRBD1 (5 bases). The CDR3 runs to 12 residues. Germline loops: CDR1 SEHNR, CDR2 FQNEAQ (reference sequence). The CDR3 DNA sequence: TGTGCCAGCAGCCCCGCCGGGGACGAACTCTTCTTT. This codes for CASSPAGDELFF.

Of note for this clonotype: This could be a read error, since a much larger clone is one nucleotide away. The chain recombines TRBV5-1 with TRBJ1-6; 7 bases line up with TRBD1. CDR1 is SGHRS and CDR2 is YFSETQ in the germline V gene. Unmatched junction bases numbered 4, after V lost 5 bases and J lost 5 bases. The CDR3 is made up of 14 amino acids. CDR3: CASSKGQDNSPLHF. CDR3 coding DNA: TGCGCCAGCAGTAAAGGACAGGATAATTCACCCCTCCACTTT.

The table lists this clonotype with a few counts. The V call is TRBV2, the J call TRBJ2-7; maybe TRBD2 (6 bases). Germline V lookup: CDR1 SNHLY, CDR2 FYNNEI. The V gene lost 5 bases and the J gene lost 2 bases, with 16 bases spanning the gap. The CDR3 sequence is 15 residues long. CDR3 in DNA: TGTGCCAGCAGTTACTCGGGGGATTCTACCTACGAGCAGTACTTC. Translation gives CASSYSGDSTYEQYF.

This clonotype has at least ten counts. The CDR3 bases are TGCAGTGCTAGTGGGGGACTAGCGGCGTCGGGGGAGCAGTACTTC. This gives the protein CSASGGLAASGEQYF. The rearrangement links TRBV20-1 to TRBJ2-7; 11 bases are shared with TRBD2. The trim removed 3 bases at V and 7 bases at J, leaving 11 bases unmatched. Germline CDR1 is DFQATT and CDR2 is SNEGSKA (reference sequence). This CDR3 has 15 amino acids.

The V gene is TRBV11-1, the J gene TRBJ1-3; D uncertain. The CDR3 length is 15 residues. V was shortened by 4 bases and J by 4 bases, with 14 bases between the two germline ends. Germline V CDR1 and CDR2: SGHAT, FQDESV (reference sequence). Here the CDR3 DNA reads TGTGCCAGCAGCTCATCCGGAGACGAAGGAAACACCATATATTTT. Residues: CASSSSGDEGNTIYF.

The table lists this clonotype with a few counts. The V and J genes are TRBV6-5 and TRBJ1-1; perhaps TRBD1 as D (5 bases). The CDR3 covers 17 residues. CDR1 and CDR2 from the germline V gene are MNHEY and SVGAGI. The ends were cut back, 0 bases at V and 0 bases at J, with 14 bases in the middle. This CDR3 is CASSYSPGEGMNTEAFF. The CDR3 DNA reads TGTGCCAGCAGTTACTCCCCCGGGGAGGGGATGAACACTGAAGCTTTCTTT.

This chain joins TRBV24-1 and TRBJ2-7; 11 bases map to TRBD1. The germline V gene encodes CDR1 KGHDR and CDR2 SFDVKD. The ends lost 8 bases at V and 5 bases at J; junction bases unmatched: 4. The CDR3 has 13 amino acids. In DNA, the CDR3 is TGTGCCACCACGGACAGGGGGCTTCACGAGCAGTACTTC. Encoded protein: CATTDRGLHEQYF.

The sample holds a few counts of this clonotype. The J gene is TRBJ1-2, the V gene TRBV20-1; 8 positions match TRBD1. CDR1 and CDR2 from the germline V gene are DFQATT and SNEGSKA (reference sequence). With V trimmed by 0 bases and J by 6 bases, 15 bases remained unmatched. The CDR3 sequence is 17 residues long. The CDR3 DNA reads as TGCAGTGCTAGAGATCCCCTTCAGGGGGCGAAAGGCGATGGCTACACCTTC. It specifies CSARDPLQGAKGDGYTF.

This chain links TRBV29-1 with TRBJ1-2; D not resolved. V was clipped by 8 bases and J by 6 bases, with 19 bases between them. The CDR3 runs 13 residues. CDR1 and CDR2 (germline): SQVTM, ANQGSEA. The CDR3 DNA sequence: TGCAGCAGTTTCAGCAGCCCTACGCATGGCTACACCTTC. It specifies CSSFSSPTHGYTF.

This clonotype has a handful of counts. The chain couples TRBV4-3 to TRBJ2-7; 9 nucleotides agree with TRBD2. Germline CDR1 LGHNA, CDR2 YSLEER. V shed 0 bases, J shed 3 bases, and the junction held 6 bases outside the gene matches. The CDR3 contains 16 residues. The CDR3, as DNA: TGCGCCAGCAGCCAAGAGAGTCTAGCGGGGTTCTACGAGCAGTACTTC. The encoded protein is CASSQESLAGFYEQYF.

This clonotype was seen at least ten times. V and J are TRBV10-1 and TRBJ2-2, with a weak D call TRBD1 (6 bases). Germline loops: CDR1 WNHNN, CDR2 SYGVQD (reference sequence). V was shortened by 8 bases and J by 5 bases, with 6 bases between the two germline ends. The CDR3 totals 11 residues. In nucleotides, the CDR3 is TGCGCCAGCCAGGGGACCGGGGAGCTGTTTTTT. Encoded protein: CASQGTGELFF.

This clonotype appeared many times. The rearrangement joins TRBV20-1 to TRBJ1-2; D is unclear. Trimming removed 5 bases at V and 4 bases at J, with 11 bases between. Germline CDR1 and CDR2: DFQATT and SNEGSKA (reference sequence). The CDR3 has 12 residues. In DNA form, the CDR3 reads TGCAGTGCTGCTCACACATCCTATGGCTACACCTTC. Its translation: CSAAHTSYGYTF.

This clonotype was seen ten or more times. This chain uses TRBV24-1 with TRBJ1-5; maybe TRBD1 (5 bases). V dropped 9 bases and J dropped 1 base, with 15 bases sitting between them. The CDR3 is made up of 15 amino acids. The germline CDR1 and CDR2 sequences are KGHDR and SFDVKD. The CDR3 loop reads CATWGGVRSNQPQHF. The CDR3 DNA reads as TGTGCCACCTGGGGGGGGGTGAGAAGCAATCAGCCCCAGCATTTT.

At least ten counts were recorded for this clonotype. The chain joins TRBV10-3 to TRBJ2-1; TRBD2 matches at 10 bases. Trimming at V came to 10 bases and at J to 6 bases, leaving 9 bases not matched to a gene. This CDR3 is built from 14 residues. Germline V gene lookup returns CDR1 ENHRY and CDR2 SYGVKD. CDR3 protein: CATQDSGRVNEQFF. CDR3 DNA: TGTGCCACCCAAGACAGCGGGAGGGTCAATGAGCAGTTCTTC.

This clonotype was found a few times. Here the CDR3 reads CASNLVMWTEAFF. CDR3 bases: TGTGCCAGCAATTTGGTAATGTGGACTGAAGCTTTCTTT. The gene calls are TRBV6-5 and TRBJ1-1; D remains unclear. The CDR3 has 13 amino acids. Trimming left V 7 bases short and J 5 bases short, with 14 bases between. CDR1 is MNHEY, CDR2 SVGAGI, per germline.

The chain uses TRBV6-1 and TRBJ1-4; 8 bases match TRBD1. J was trimmed by 8 bases and V by 6 bases; bases with no gene match: 14. The CDR3 consists of 16 residues. Germline CDR1 MNHNS, CDR2 SASEGT. The CDR3 region has the DNA TGTGCCAGCAGCCTGGACAGGGAGCGAGGGAGCGAAAAACTGTTTTTT. It translates to CASSLDRERGSEKLFF.

The table lists this clonotype with a few counts. DNA of the CDR3: TGCAGTGCTAGAGATTATGTACAGGGTCGATCAGATACGCAGTATTTT. Protein: CSARDYVQGRSDTQYF. The chain recombines TRBV20-1 with TRBJ2-3; D might be TRBD1 (6 bases). This CDR3 has 16 amino acids. Germline assignment: CDR1 DFQATT and CDR2 SNEGSKA (reference sequence). V shed 0 bases and J shed 4 bases, with 17 bases lying between them.

This clonotype was recorded at least ten times. The V gene is TRBV14, the J gene TRBJ1-2, with D possibly TRBD1 on 5 matching bases. V lost 0 bases and J 7 bases, leaving 15 bases between the germline ends. CDR3 length equals 15 residues. The germline CDR1 and CDR2 sequences are SGHDN and FVKESK. The CDR3 DNA reads TGTGCCAGCAGCCAAGACGCGTGGGTGACAGCTGGCTACACCTTC. This codes for CASSQDAWVTAGYTF.

This clonotype was picked up a small number of times. This chain uses TRBV25-1 with TRBJ2-7; TRBD2 is a possible D gene (6 bases). This CDR3 has 12 residues. V was cut by 6 bases and J by 3 bases, with 9 bases left in between. CDR1 and CDR2 from the germline V gene are MGHDK and SYGVNS. The CDR3 DNA reads TGTGCCAGCAGACTCGGGGGCTACGAGCAGTACTTC. It translates to CASRLGGYEQYF.

The CDR3 sequence is CAWEPDRVGYEQYF. For the CDR3, the DNA is TGTGCCTGGGAACCGGACAGGGTCGGCTACGAGCAGTACTTC. The V and J genes are TRBV19 and TRBJ2-7, with 8 bases aligning to TRBD1. Germline CDR1 LNHDA, CDR2 SQIVND (reference sequence). The CDR3 extends over 14 amino acids. V shed 11 bases and J 3 bases; nucleotides not matched to a gene: 12. The whole variable domain, filled in from reference TRBV19 and TRBJ2-7, reads DGGITQSPKYLFRKEGQNVTLSCEQNLNHDAMYWYRQDPGQGLRLIYYSQIVNDFQKGDIAEGYSVSREKKESFPLTVTSAQKNPTAFYLCAWEPDRVGYEQYFGPGTRLTVT.

The gene calls are TRBV9 and TRBJ2-1; 9 nucleotides align to TRBD1. The CDR3 spans 16 residues. Germline V gene sequence: CDR1 SGDLS, CDR2 YYNGEE. V lost 3 bases to trimming and J lost 4 bases; unmatched junction nucleotides: 8. In DNA, the CDR3 is TGTGCCAGCAGCGAAACCGGGACAGGGACGTACAATGAGCAGTTCTTC. Protein sequence: CASSETGTGTYNEQFF.

The DNA for the CDR3 is TGTGCCAGCAGCCTCCTGACAGGGTTCTGCGGCTATGGCTACACCTTC. The encoded protein is CASSLLTGFCGYGYTF. The chain combines TRBV11-2 with TRBJ1-2; TRBD1 matches at 7 bases. After removal of 5 bases from V and 4 bases from J, the junction contained 13 bases not matched to a gene. The CDR3 consists of 16 residues. Germline assignment: CDR1 SGHAT and CDR2 FQNNGV.

There are a few counts of this clonotype. A much larger clone is a single base away; this may be a read error. The chain couples TRBV24-1 to TRBJ2-3; D may match TRBD1 or TRBD2 (6 bases each). Per the germline V gene, CDR1 is KGHDR and CDR2 is SFDVKD. The CDR3 is made up of 13 amino acids. V was pared by 5 bases and J by 4 bases, with 9 bases between. CDR3 in amino acids: CATSAGAPDTQYF. The CDR3 coding sequence is TGTGCCACCAGTGCGGGGGCTCCAGATACGCAGTATTTT.

The CDR3 coding sequence is TGTGCTAGTGGTTTGGTTGTAGGGAGGGGTCGGTCTGAAGCTTTCTTT. This encodes CASGLVVGRGRSEAFF. V usage is TRBV12-5 and J usage is TRBJ1-1, with D perhaps matching TRBD1 (5 bases). Germline assignment: CDR1 LGHNT and CDR2 FRNRAP. The CDR3 is 16 amino acids. V gave up 0 bases and J gave up 6 bases, with 17 bases separating them.

About this clonotype itself: A much larger clone is a single base away; this may be a read error. The chain recombines TRBV19 with TRBJ2-1; D ambiguous. This CDR3 has 12 amino acids. Germline-derived CDR1 and CDR2 are LNHDA and SQIVND (reference sequence). Here the CDR3 DNA reads TGTGCCAGTGGTATAGGTAGTAGTGAGCAGTTCTTC. Residues: CASGIGSSEQFF.